The rows below give T cell receptor beta chains drawn from one sample of a study of CD8+ T cells in alopecia areata. The table came from immunoSEQ multiplex PCR; TCRdb's copy has only in-frame clones and leaves some out. The repertoire holds more than 90,000 clones, with less than 75% as singletons. The sample consisted of CD8+ T cells sorted from blood, taken at week 4, from a patient treated with tofacitinib. Every receptor here comes from a human donor with alopecia areata. Both conserved end residues are part of each CDR3. Fields, in order: D gene, V gene, J gene, clone size, CDR3 DNA, CDR3 protein. D genes are given only for firm matches. Only some rows state a clone size, as once, few, many or a class for expanded clones.

>NA|TRBV29-1|TRBJ2-1|NA
TGCAGCGTTAGGGCCTACAATGAGCAGTTCTTC
CSVRAYNEQFF
>NA|TRBV20-1|TRBJ1-1|NA
TGCAGTGCTATGGGGAACACTGAAGCTTTCTTT
CSAMGNTEAFF
>NA|TRBV6-5|TRBJ1-1|NA
TGTGCCAGCAGTACTGACAGGTTGAACACTGAAGCTTTCTTT
CASSTDRLNTEAFF
>TRBD2|TRBV9|TRBJ2-3|NA
TGTGCCAGCAGCGCGTATAGCGGGGGATCAGATACGCAGTATTTT
CASSAYSGGSDTQYF
>NA|TRBV30|TRBJ2-1|NA
TGTGCCTGGAGTGTACATAGCGGTACCTACAATGAGCAGTTCTTC
CAWSVHSGTYNEQFF
>NA|TRBV7-9|TRBJ2-7|once
TGTGCCAGCAGCTTAGTTGAGGCAGACCCTCACCCCGAGCAGTACTTC
CASSLVEADPHPEQYF
>TRBD2|TRBV6-4|TRBJ2-7|NA
TGTGCCAGCAGCCCCAGCGGGGGCTACGAGCAGTACTTC
CASSPSGGYEQYF
>NA|TRBV2|TRBJ2-4|NA
TGTGCCAGCAGTGAACAGGAAAACATTCAGTACTTC
CASSEQENIQYF
>TRBD1|TRBV29-1|TRBJ2-3|NA
TGCAGCGTTGAAATGGCGGGACAGGGAACAGATACGCAGTATTTT
CSVEMAGQGTDTQYF
>NA|TRBV6-5|TRBJ1-2|NA
TGTGCCAGCAGAACCACAGGAGCTAACTATGGCTACACCTTC
CASRTTGANYGYTF
>NA|TRBV30|TRBJ2-7|few
TGTGCCTGGACCACAGGCGCCATCGAGCAGTACTTC
CAWTTGAIEQYF
>TRBD1|TRBV9|TRBJ1-1|NA
TGTGCCAGCAGCGAGGAGGGACAGCGAAACACTGAAGCTTTCTTT
CASSEEGQRNTEAFF
>NA|TRBV9|TRBJ2-7|NA
TGTGCCAGCAGCGTAGGTTGGGGCTACGAGCAGTACTTC
CASSVGWGYEQYF